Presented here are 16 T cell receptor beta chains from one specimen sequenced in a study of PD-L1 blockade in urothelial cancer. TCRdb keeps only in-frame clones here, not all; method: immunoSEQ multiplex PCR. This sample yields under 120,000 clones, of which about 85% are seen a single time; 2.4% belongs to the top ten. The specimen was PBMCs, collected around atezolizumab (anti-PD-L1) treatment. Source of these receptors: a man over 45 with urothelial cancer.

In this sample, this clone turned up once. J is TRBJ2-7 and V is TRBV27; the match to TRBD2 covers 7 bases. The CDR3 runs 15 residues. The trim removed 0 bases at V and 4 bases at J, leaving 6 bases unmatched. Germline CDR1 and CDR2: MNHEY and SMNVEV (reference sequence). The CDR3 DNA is TGTGCCAGCAGTTTATCGAGCGGGACGCTTTACGAGCAGTACTTC. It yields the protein CASSLSSGTLYEQYF.

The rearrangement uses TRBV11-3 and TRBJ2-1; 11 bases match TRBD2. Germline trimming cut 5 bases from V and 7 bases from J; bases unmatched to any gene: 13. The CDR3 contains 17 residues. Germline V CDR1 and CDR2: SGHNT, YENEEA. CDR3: CASSPGGSGRARNEQFF. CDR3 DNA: TGTGCCAGCAGCCCGGGGGGTAGCGGGAGGGCCAGAAATGAGCAGTTCTTC.

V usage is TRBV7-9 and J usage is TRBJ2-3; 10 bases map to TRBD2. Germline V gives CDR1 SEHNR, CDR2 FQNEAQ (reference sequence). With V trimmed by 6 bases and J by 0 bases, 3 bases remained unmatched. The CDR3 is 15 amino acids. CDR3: CASRLAGASTDTQYF. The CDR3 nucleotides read TGTGCCAGCAGGCTAGCGGGGGCTAGCACAGATACGCAGTATTTT.

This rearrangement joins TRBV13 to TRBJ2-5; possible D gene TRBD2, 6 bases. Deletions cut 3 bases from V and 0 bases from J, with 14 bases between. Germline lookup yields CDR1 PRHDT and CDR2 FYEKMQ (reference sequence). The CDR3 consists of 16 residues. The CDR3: CASSFSGGENQETQYF. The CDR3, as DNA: TGTGCCAGCAGCTTCTCCGGCGGGGAAAACCAAGAGACCCAGTACTTC.

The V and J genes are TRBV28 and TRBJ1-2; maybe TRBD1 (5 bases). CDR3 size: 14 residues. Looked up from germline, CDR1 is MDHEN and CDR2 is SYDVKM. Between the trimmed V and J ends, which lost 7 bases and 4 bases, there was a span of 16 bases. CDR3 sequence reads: CASTPGLLGYGYTF. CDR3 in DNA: TGTGCCAGCACCCCAGGGCTTCTCGGCTATGGCTACACCTTC.

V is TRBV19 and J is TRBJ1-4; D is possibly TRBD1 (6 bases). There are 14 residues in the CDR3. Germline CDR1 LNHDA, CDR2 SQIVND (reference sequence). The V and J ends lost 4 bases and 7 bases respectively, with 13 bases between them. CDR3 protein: CASSKDRQGEKLFF. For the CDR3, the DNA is TGTGCCAGTAGTAAGGACAGACAAGGTGAAAAACTGTTTTTT.

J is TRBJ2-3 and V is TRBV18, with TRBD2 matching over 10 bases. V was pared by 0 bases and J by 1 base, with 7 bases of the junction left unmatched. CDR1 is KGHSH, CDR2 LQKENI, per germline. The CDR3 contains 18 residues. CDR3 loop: CASSPPSGRAVGTDTQYF. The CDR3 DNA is TGTGCCAGCTCACCACCGAGCGGGAGGGCGGTGGGCACAGATACGCAGTATTTT. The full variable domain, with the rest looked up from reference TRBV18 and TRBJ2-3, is NAGVMQNPRHLVRRRGQEARLRCSPMKGHSHVYWYRQLPEEGLKFMVYLQKENIIDESGMPKERFSAEFPKEGPSILRIQQVVRGDSAAYFCASSPPSGRAVGTDTQYFGPGTRLTVL.

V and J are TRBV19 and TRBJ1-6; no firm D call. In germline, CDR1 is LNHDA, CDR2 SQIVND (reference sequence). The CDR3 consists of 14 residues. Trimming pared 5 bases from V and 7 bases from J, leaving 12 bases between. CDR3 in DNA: TGTGCCAGTAGTCTTCGGAGATTAAATTCACCCCTCCACTTT. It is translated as CASSLRRLNSPLHF. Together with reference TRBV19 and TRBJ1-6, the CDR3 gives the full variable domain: DGGITQSPKYLFRKEGQNVTLSCEQNLNHDAMYWYRQDPGQGLRLIYYSQIVNDFQKGDIAEGYSVSREKKESFPLTVTSAQKNPTAFYLCASSLRRLNSPLHFGNGTRLTVT.

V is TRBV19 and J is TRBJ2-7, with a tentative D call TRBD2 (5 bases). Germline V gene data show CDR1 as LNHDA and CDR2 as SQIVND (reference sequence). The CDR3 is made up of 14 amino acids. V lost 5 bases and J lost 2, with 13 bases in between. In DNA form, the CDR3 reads TGTGCCAGTAGTTCGGCAGGACTGACCTACGAGCAGTACTTC. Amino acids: CASSSAGLTYEQYF.

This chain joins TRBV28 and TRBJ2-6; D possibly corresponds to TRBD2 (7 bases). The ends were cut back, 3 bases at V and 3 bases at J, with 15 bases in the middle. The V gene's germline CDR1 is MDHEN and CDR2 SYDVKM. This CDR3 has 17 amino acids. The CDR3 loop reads CASSFGGGNFGANVLTF. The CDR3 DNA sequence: TGTGCCAGCAGTTTCGGCGGGGGCAACTTTGGGGCCAACGTCCTGACTTTC.

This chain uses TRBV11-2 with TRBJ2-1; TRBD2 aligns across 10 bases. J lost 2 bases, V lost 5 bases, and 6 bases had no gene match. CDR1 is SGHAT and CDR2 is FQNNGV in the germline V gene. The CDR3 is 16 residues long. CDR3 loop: CASSHLAGDTYNEQFF. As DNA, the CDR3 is TGTGCCAGCAGCCATCTAGCGGGAGACACCTACAATGAGCAGTTCTTC.

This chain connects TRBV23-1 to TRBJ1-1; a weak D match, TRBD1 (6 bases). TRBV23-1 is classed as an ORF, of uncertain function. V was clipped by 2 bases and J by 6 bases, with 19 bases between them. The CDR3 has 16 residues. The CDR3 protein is CASSQKNPRGASEAFF. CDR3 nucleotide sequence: TGCGCCAGCAGTCAAAAAAACCCCCGGGGGGCATCTGAAGCTTTCTTT.

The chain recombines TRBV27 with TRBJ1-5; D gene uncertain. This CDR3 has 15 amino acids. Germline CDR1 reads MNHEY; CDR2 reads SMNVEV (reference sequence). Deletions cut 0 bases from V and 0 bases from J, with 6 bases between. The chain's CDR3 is CASSLSRYSNQPQHF. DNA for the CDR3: TGTGCCAGCAGTTTATCGCGTTATAGCAATCAGCCCCAGCATTTT.

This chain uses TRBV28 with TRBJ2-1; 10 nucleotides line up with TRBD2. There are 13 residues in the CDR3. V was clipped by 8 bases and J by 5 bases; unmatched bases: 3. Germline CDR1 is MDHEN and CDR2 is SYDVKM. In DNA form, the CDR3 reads TGTGCCAGCTGTACTAGCGGGAACAATGAGCAGTTCTTC. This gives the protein CASCTSGNNEQFF.

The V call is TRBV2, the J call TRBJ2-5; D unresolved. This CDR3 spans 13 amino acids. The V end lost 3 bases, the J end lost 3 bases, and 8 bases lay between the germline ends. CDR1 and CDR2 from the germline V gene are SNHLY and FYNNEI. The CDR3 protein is CASSEMQEETQYF. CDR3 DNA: TGTGCCAGCAGTGAGATGCAGGAAGAGACCCAGTACTTC.

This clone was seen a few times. The CDR3 reads CASSLVPGDNSPLHF. CDR3 coding DNA: TGTGCCAGCAGTTTAGTGCCAGGGGATAATTCACCCCTCCACTTT. The chain is built from TRBV27 and TRBJ1-6, with a possible D match to TRBD1 (6 bases). The CDR3 covers 15 residues. V lost 2 bases and J lost 5, with 10 bases in between. Germline lookup yields CDR1 MNHEY and CDR2 SMNVEV (reference sequence).